This entry lists 16 T cell receptor beta chains sequenced from one sample in a study of identical twins. TCRdb re-called the 5' RACE reads with MiXCR, one entry per CDR3 protein. The table includes approximately 500,000 distinct CDR3 sequences, roughly a quarter detected once. The same sample was also used in a study of T cells expressing NK-cell markers.

Sequencing used CD4+ T cells sorted from blood. These receptors were collected from a woman in her late teens or twenties in good health.

The chain couples TRBV27 to TRBJ2-7, with 12 bases lining up with TRBD2. J lost 5 bases, V lost 5 bases, and 7 bases had no gene match. The germline CDR1 and CDR2 sequences are MNHEY and SMNVEV (reference sequence). There are 15 residues in the CDR3. The CDR3 here is CASSLGLAGLHEQYF. As DNA, the CDR3 is TGTGCCAGCAGTCTAGGACTAGCGGGACTCCACGAGCAGTACTTC.

This clonotype showed up just a few times. The DNA for the CDR3 is TGTGCCGGGACTAGCGGGGTTAACACCGGGGAGCTGTTTTTT. Its translation is CAGTSGVNTGELFF. This chain joins TRBV7-8 and TRBJ2-2; 13 bases align to TRBD2. The junction had 2 bases not matched to a gene; V was cut back by 11 bases and J by 2 bases. Germline V lookup: CDR1 SGHVS, CDR2 FQNEAQ. This CDR3 is built from 14 residues.

This clonotype was counted a few times. This chain links TRBV2 with TRBJ1-1; D not certain. CDR3 size: 11 residues. The ends were cut back, 4 bases at V and 3 bases at J, with 3 bases in the middle. Germline assignment: CDR1 SNHLY and CDR2 FYNNEI. The CDR3 loop is CASSAYTEAFF. The CDR3 DNA reads TGTGCCAGCAGTGCCTACACTGAAGCTTTCTTT.

The sample holds a few counts of this clonotype. This chain links TRBV20-1 with TRBJ2-7, with TRBD2 as a possible D gene (6 bases). Germline CDR1 DFQATT, CDR2 SNEGSKA (reference sequence). This CDR3 contains 13 residues. V was trimmed by 5 bases and J by 5 bases, leaving 16 bases between them. CDR3 in DNA: TGCAGTGCTTATGGACGGGAGCCACACGAGCAGTACTTC. This translates into CSAYGREPHEQYF.

This clonotype was seen once. The V call is TRBV7-6, the J call TRBJ2-3; D is perhaps TRBD2 (6 bases). The germline V and J ends were trimmed by 3 bases and 2 bases, with 12 bases remaining between them. The CDR3 spans 15 residues. Germline V lookup: CDR1 SGHVS, CDR2 FNYEAQ. CDR3 DNA: TGTGCCAGCAGCTTTAGCGGAGGGGCCACAGATACGCAGTATTTT. This sequence encodes CASSFSGGATDTQYF.

In its sample, this clonotype was seen a few times. The chain recombines TRBV5-1 with TRBJ1-1, with D tentatively TRBD1 (5 bases). This CDR3 has 13 amino acids. The V and J ends lost 0 bases and 10 bases respectively, with 13 bases between them. From germline, CDR1 is SGHRS and CDR2 YFSETQ. The CDR3 DNA follows: TGCGCCAGCAGCTTGGGTCAAGGGGAAGCAGCTTTCTTT. Amino acid sequence: CASSLGQGEAAFF.

This clonotype was seen a handful of times. The chain joins TRBV5-1 to TRBJ2-5; a weak D match, TRBD1 (5 bases). This CDR3 is built from 15 residues. Germline CDR1 and CDR2: SGHRS and YFSETQ. Trimming took 9 bases from V and 5 from J, leaving 23 bases between them. The CDR3 DNA reads as TGCGCCACCAACGACTGGGGCGGCCTTCGGGAGACCCAGTACTTC. This gives the protein CATNDWGGLRETQYF.

CDR3 sequence: CASGPGRANTEAFF. In DNA form, the CDR3 reads TGTGCCAGCGGCCCGGGACGGGCGAACACTGAAGCTTTCTTT. This rearrangement joins TRBV5-4 to TRBJ1-1; TRBD1 is a possible D gene (5 bases). Trimming cost V 7 bases and J 1 base, with 14 bases left between them. This CDR3 is 14 amino acids long. CDR1 and CDR2 from the germline V gene are SGHNT and YYREEE (reference sequence).

V usage is TRBV20-1 and J usage is TRBJ2-3; 7 positions match TRBD2. The CDR3 sequence is 13 residues long. CDR1 DFQATT and CDR2 SNEGSKA come from the germline V gene (reference sequence). J was trimmed by 9 bases and V by 3 bases; bases with no gene match: 9. CDR3 loop: CSASRGGDLTQYF. The CDR3 nucleotides are TGCAGTGCTAGCCGCGGGGGAGATTTGACGCAGTATTTT.

This clonotype came up a few times. This chain links TRBV2 with TRBJ1-1; 8 nucleotides align to TRBD1. Trimming cost V 5 bases and J 8 bases; bases outside gene matches: 16. The CDR3 has 16 residues. Germline lookup yields CDR1 SNHLY and CDR2 FYNNEI. The CDR3 DNA is TGTGCCAGCAGTACCCCCTTAACCAACAGGGGGTGGGAAGCTTTCTTT. Amino acid sequence: CASSTPLTNRGWEAFF.

V usage is TRBV9 and J usage is TRBJ1-1; D perhaps matches TRBD1 (6 bases). The CDR3 totals 12 residues. Per the germline V gene, CDR1 is SGDLS and CDR2 is YYNGEE. With 3 bases removed from V and 8 bases from J, the gap between germline ends came to 11 bases. In DNA form, the CDR3 reads TGTGCCAGCAGCGGACGGACAGACGAAGCTTTCTTT. This translates into CASSGRTDEAFF.

There are a few counts of this clonotype. The J gene is TRBJ2-5, the V gene TRBV10-2; perhaps TRBD2 as D (5 bases). The germline V gene encodes CDR1 WSHSY and CDR2 SAAADI. CDR3 length equals 13 residues. With 4 bases removed from V and 5 bases from J, the gap between germline ends came to 11 bases. The CDR3 sequence: CASSGTSGETQYF. The CDR3 nucleotides read TGCGCCAGCAGTGGTACGAGCGGCGAGACCCAGTACTTC.

This clonotype showed up just a few times. The rearrangement joins TRBV15 to TRBJ2-4; tentatively, D is TRBD2 (5 bases). The ends were cut back, 1 base at V and 8 bases at J, with 12 bases in the middle. This CDR3 contains 14 residues. Germline V lookup: CDR1 LNHNV, CDR2 YYDKDF (reference sequence). For the CDR3, the DNA is TGTGCCACCAGCAGAGGCCAAGAGGGAGACATTCAGTACTTC. This translates into CATSRGQEGDIQYF.

Ten or more counts support this clonotype. The chain employs TRBV20-1 and TRBJ2-1, with D possibly matching TRBD2 (6 bases). Germline assignment: CDR1 DFQATT and CDR2 SNEGSKA (reference sequence). The length of the CDR3 is 14 residues. V dropped 5 bases and J dropped 3 bases, with 14 bases sitting between them. Here the CDR3 reads CSAGIGRGYNEQFF. CDR3 nucleotide sequence: TGCAGTGCTGGGATTGGGCGGGGCTACAATGAGCAGTTCTTC.

This clonotype appeared once. The CDR3, as DNA: TGTGCCAGCAGCGTACCGACTGGGACAGATACGCAGTATTTT. It is translated as CASSVPTGTDTQYF. The chain employs TRBV9 and TRBJ2-3; D not resolved. Germline V CDR1 and CDR2: SGDLS, YYNGEE. Trimming took 1 base from V and 3 from J, leaving 9 bases between them. The CDR3 length is 14 residues.

V and J are TRBV12-3 or TRBV12-4 and TRBJ2-6; the match to TRBD1 covers 7 bases. The CDR3 consists of 15 residues. Unmatched junction bases numbered 3, after V lost 5 bases and J lost 2 bases. The CDR3 protein is CASSMQGAGANVLTF. CDR3 sequence (DNA): TGTGCCAGCAGTATGCAGGGGGCTGGGGCCAACGTCCTGACTTTC.